One sample yielded the 26 T cell receptor beta chains listed below, sequenced in a study of graft-versus-host responses after intestinal transplantation. Data came from immunoSEQ multiplex PCR; TCRdb stores just in-frame clones and leaves some out. Of around 90,000 clones listed, about nine tenths were seen once; the top ten hold about 0.3%. No antigen has been identified for these receptors. This specimen was unstimulated CD4+ T cells sorted from spleen or lymph node cells, taken before intestinal transplant. These receptors were obtained from a human donor who received an intestinal transplant.

The V call is TRBV6-1, the J call TRBJ2-7; D perhaps matches TRBD2 (5 bases). V was clipped by 4 bases and J by 2 bases, with 6 bases between them. The CDR3 has 12 residues. Per the germline V gene, CDR1 is MNHNS and CDR2 is SASEGT. CDR3 bases: TGTGCCAGCAGTGCACTAGCCTACGAGCAGTACTTC. It specifies CASSALAYEQYF.

This sequence joins TRBV5-5 and TRBJ1-5; D gene uncertain. Germline CDR1 and CDR2: SGHKS and YYEKEE (reference sequence). Trimming stripped 0 bases from V and 5 bases from J, with 12 bases between. This CDR3 is built from 15 residues. In nucleotides, the CDR3 is TGTGCCAGCAGCTTGGTCATGGCGGCGTATCAGCCCCAGCATTTT. It yields the protein CASSLVMAAYQPQHF.

The CDR3 DNA reads as TGTGCCAGCAGCTTAGGTGGGTTTAGCGGGAGCCCGAATTACTACGAGCAGTACTTC. Residues: CASSLGGFSGSPNYYEQYF. The chain combines TRBV7-6 with TRBJ2-7; 9 bases are shared with TRBD2. This CDR3 is 19 amino acids long. Germline V gene sequence: CDR1 SGHVS, CDR2 FNYEAQ. After removal of 1 base from V and 3 bases from J, the junction contained 16 bases not matched to a gene.

This clone was seen a single time. V gene TRBV18 combines with J gene TRBJ2-1; TRBD2 matches 11 bases. The CDR3 runs to 18 residues. J gave up 4 bases and V 1 base, and 9 bases lay outside the gene matches. CDR1 and CDR2 from the germline V gene are KGHSH and LQKENI. The CDR3, as DNA: TGTGCCAGCTCACCACGTACGATAGCGGGAGGGGATTACAATGAGCAGTTCTTC. Translated: CASSPRTIAGGDYNEQFF.

The chain has TRBV9 and TRBJ2-1; 9 nucleotides agree with TRBD1. The germline V gene has CDR1 SGDLS and CDR2 YYNGEE. V trimming: 3 bases; J trimming: 0 bases; junction bases outside the gene matches: 7. This CDR3 region has 17 residues. The CDR3 protein is CASSARVTGGSYNEQFF. CDR3 nucleotides: TGTGCCAGCAGCGCTAGAGTGACAGGGGGCTCCTACAATGAGCAGTTCTTC.

This clone was counted only a few times. V and J are TRBV2 and TRBJ1-2; no firm D call. V was cut by 5 bases and J by 5 bases, with 12 bases left in between. The CDR3 sequence is 13 residues long. Germline V gives CDR1 SNHLY, CDR2 FYNNEI. The CDR3: CASSQEPLYGYTF. In nucleotides, the CDR3 is TGTGCCAGCAGTCAGGAACCCCTTTATGGCTACACCTTC.

The chain uses TRBV27 and TRBJ2-3, with 10 bases fitting TRBD1. Germline V gene lookup returns CDR1 MNHEY and CDR2 SMNVEV (reference sequence). V shed 3 bases and J 7 bases; nucleotides not matched to a gene: 7. This CDR3 is built from 15 residues. CDR3 sequence reads: CASSLSGQGIHTQYF. The CDR3 DNA sequence: TGTGCCAGCAGTTTGTCGGGACAGGGGATCCATACGCAGTATTTT.

The chain is built from TRBV14 and TRBJ2-5; no clear D. Germline lookup yields CDR1 SGHDN and CDR2 FVKESK. The CDR3 sequence is 12 residues long. V was shortened by 5 bases and J by 2 bases, with 6 bases between the two germline ends. The CDR3 sequence: CASSFQQETQYF. Written as DNA, the CDR3 is TGTGCCAGCAGCTTCCAACAAGAGACCCAGTACTTC.

In its sample, this clone was seen a few times. This chain connects TRBV7-9 to TRBJ2-2; 7 positions match TRBD1. V lost 5 bases, J lost 4 bases, and 7 bases stayed unmatched. Germline V gene data show CDR1 as SEHNR and CDR2 as FQNEAQ (reference sequence). The CDR3 sequence is 15 residues long. The CDR3: CASSPNRQGTGELFF. For the CDR3, the DNA is TGTGCCAGCAGCCCAAACCGACAGGGCACCGGGGAGCTGTTTTTT.

The CDR3 protein is CASSLRGAKNIQYF. CDR3 bases: TGTGCCAGCAGCTTACGAGGGGCCAAAAACATTCAGTACTTC. The gene calls are TRBV5-6 and TRBJ2-4; D is perhaps TRBD2 (5 bases). Germline lookup yields CDR1 SGHDT and CDR2 YYEEEE. The CDR3 spans 14 residues. V lost 2 bases and J lost 1, with 7 bases in between.

The V and J genes are TRBV12-5 and TRBJ1-2; 9 nucleotides line up with TRBD1. This CDR3 spans 14 amino acids. Germline CDR1 and CDR2: LGHNT and FRNRAP. V lost 0 bases and J lost 5; bases outside the gene matches: 1. This chain's CDR3 is CASGLVQGAYGYTF. The CDR3 DNA reads TGTGCTAGTGGTTTGGTACAGGGGGCGTATGGCTACACCTTC.

The gene calls are TRBV5-1 and TRBJ1-2; no clear D. The CDR3 extends over 15 amino acids. Trimming removed 0 bases from V and 4 bases from J, with 13 bases in between. CDR1 is SGHRS and CDR2 is YFSETQ in the germline V gene. CDR3 region: CASSLEGRMSYGYTF. In DNA form, the CDR3 reads TGCGCCAGCAGCTTGGAGGGCAGGATGAGCTATGGCTACACCTTC.

The rearrangement uses TRBV27 and TRBJ2-3, with TRBD2 matching 8 bases. Germline V gives CDR1 MNHEY, CDR2 SMNVEV (reference sequence). The junction had 2 bases not matched to a gene; V was cut back by 6 bases and J by 0 bases. The CDR3 consists of 14 residues. The CDR3 sequence: CASRTSASTDTQYF. The DNA for the CDR3 is TGTGCCAGCAGGACTAGCGCAAGCACAGATACGCAGTATTTT.

This chain joins TRBV7-9 and TRBJ2-2, with 7 positions matching TRBD2. The CDR3 extends over 16 amino acids. V gave up 1 base and J gave up 3 bases; unmatched junction bases: 5. Germline CDR1 reads SEHNR; CDR2 reads FQNEAQ (reference sequence). This chain's CDR3 is CASSLVAGAYTGELFF. The CDR3 DNA sequence: TGTGCCAGCAGCTTAGTGGCGGGAGCATACACCGGGGAGCTGTTTTTT.

The CDR3 loop is CASSPRVGGRASRETQYF. The CDR3 DNA follows: TGTGCCAGCAGCCCCCGGGTTGGTGGGAGGGCCAGCAGAGAGACCCAGTACTTC. The V and J genes are TRBV11-2 and TRBJ2-5; 7 nucleotides agree with TRBD2. This CDR3 comprises 18 residues. V lost 5 bases to trimming and J lost 4 bases; unmatched junction nucleotides: 19. Per the germline V gene, CDR1 is SGHAT and CDR2 is FQNNGV.

The CDR3 nucleotides are TGCGCCAGCAGCCAAGATGGAACGGATGTGGGTTTGGAGACCCAGTACTTC. Translated: CASSQDGTDVGLETQYF. The chain couples TRBV4-1 to TRBJ2-5; D is unclear. This CDR3 spans 17 amino acids. Per the germline V gene, CDR1 is MGHRA and CDR2 is YSYEKL. V lost 0 bases, J lost 5 bases, and 19 bases lay in between.

The chain joins TRBV30 to TRBJ1-3; D remains ambiguous. V dropped 3 bases and J dropped 0 bases, with 3 bases sitting between them. Germline V lookup: CDR1 GTSNPN, CDR2 SVGIG (reference sequence). The CDR3 contains 12 residues. The CDR3 sequence: CAWRNSGNTIYF. For the CDR3, the DNA is TGTGCCTGGAGGAACTCTGGAAACACCATATATTTT.

V and J are TRBV28 and TRBJ1-2; TRBD1 is a possible D gene (6 bases). Germline V gene sequence: CDR1 MDHEN, CDR2 SYDVKM. Trimming stripped 6 bases from V and 4 bases from J, with 9 bases between. This CDR3 contains 12 residues. The CDR3 nucleotides read TGTGCCAGCAGCGGACAGCTCTATGGCTACACCTTC. It encodes CASSGQLYGYTF.

This clone occurred a few times. The CDR3: CASSLAGGGYTF. The CDR3 region has the DNA TGCGCCAGCAGCTTGGCGGGGGGCGGCTACACCTTC. The chain couples TRBV5-1 to TRBJ1-2; D perhaps matches TRBD1 (6 bases). V gave up 0 bases and J gave up 8 bases, with 8 bases separating them. CDR1 and CDR2 (germline): SGHRS, YFSETQ. CDR3 length equals 12 residues. Filled out from reference TRBV5-1 and TRBJ1-2, the complete variable domain reads KAGVTQTPRYLIKTRGQQVTLSCSPISGHRSVSWYQQTPGQGLQFLFEYFSETQRNKGNFPGRFSGRQFSNSRSEMNVSTLELGDSALYLCASSLAGGGYTFGSGTRLTVV.

This clone was recorded only once. This rearrangement joins TRBV30 to TRBJ1-4, with D perhaps TRBD1 (5 bases). CDR1 and CDR2 (germline): GTSNPN, SVGIG (reference sequence). The V end lost 3 bases, the J end lost 10 bases, and 18 bases lay between the germline ends. This CDR3 spans 14 amino acids. CDR3 coding DNA: TGTGCCTGGAGCGCCGGGACTAGGGAGGGAAAACTGTTTTTT. Its protein product is CAWSAGTREGKLFF. The full variable domain, rest sourced from reference TRBV30 and TRBJ1-4, is SQTIHQWPATLVQPVGSPLSLECTVEGTSNPNLYWYRQAAGRGLQLLFYSVGIGQISSEVPQNLSASRPQDRQFILSSKKLLLSDSGFYLCAWSAGTREGKLFFGSGTQLSVL.

The chain uses TRBV28 and TRBJ1-2, with 9 bases identical to TRBD1. This CDR3 is built from 18 residues. After removal of 8 bases from V and 1 base from J, the junction contained 17 bases not matched to a gene. In germline, CDR1 is MDHEN, CDR2 SYDVKM. CDR3 nucleotides: TGTGCCAGCCACTTAGACCGGGACAGGGTAGTGGGTAACTATGGCTACACCTTC. It translates to CASHLDRDRVVGNYGYTF.

V gene TRBV6-5 combines with J gene TRBJ1-1; 8 bases line up with TRBD1. V dropped 1 base and J dropped 9; count of bases not matched to a gene: 7. This CDR3 is 14 amino acids long. Germline V gene sequence: CDR1 MNHEY, CDR2 SVGAGI. The CDR3 here is CASSYLTGAGKAFF. The CDR3 DNA reads TGTGCCAGCAGTTACTTGACAGGGGCAGGGAAAGCTTTCTTT.

A word on this clone: At the DNA level, this CDR3 is encoded by other sequences in the same sample as well. The J gene is TRBJ1-1, the V gene TRBV5-4, with D uncertain. V lost 1 base and J lost 1, with 8 bases in between. The CDR3 totals 14 residues. The germline CDR1 and CDR2 sequences are SGHNT and YYREEE (reference sequence). The CDR3 protein is CASSLYQANTEAFF. As DNA, the CDR3 is TGTGCCAGCAGCTTGTATCAGGCGAACACTGAAGCTTTCTTT.

The rearrangement joins TRBV7-8 to TRBJ1-4; 7 bases match TRBD1. The CDR3 is made up of 15 amino acids. With 5 bases clipped from V and 5 bases from J, the junction kept 8 bases outside the gene matches. Germline V gene sequence: CDR1 SGHVS, CDR2 FQNEAQ. This CDR3 reads CASSRRQGWNEKLFF. CDR3 DNA: TGTGCCAGCAGCCGGCGACAGGGCTGGAATGAAAAACTGTTTTTT.

The CDR3 DNA follows: TGTGCCATCCGACTCGGGGAAACCGGGGAGCTGTTTTTT. Translation: CAIRLGETGELFF. The chain combines TRBV28 with TRBJ2-2, with a tentative D call TRBD2 (5 bases). The CDR3 extends over 13 amino acids. V shed 10 bases and J shed 5 bases, with 14 bases lying between them. The V gene's germline CDR1 is MDHEN and CDR2 SYDVKM.

The rearrangement links TRBV27 to TRBJ1-1, with TRBD1 matching 7 bases. Germline-derived CDR1 and CDR2 are MNHEY and SMNVEV (reference sequence). V trimming: 2 bases; J trimming: 1 base; junction bases outside the gene matches: 13. The CDR3 has 18 residues. Written as DNA, the CDR3 is TGTGCCAGCAGTTTAGGGCGGACAGGATCTCGAACGAACACTGAAGCTTTCTTT. The encoded protein is CASSLGRTGSRTNTEAFF.